These T cell receptor beta chains were read from a single sample in a study of regulatory T cells in long-lasting Graves disease. Each CDR3 protein is one row after TCRdb ran MiXCR on the multiplex PCR reads. The repertoire holds about 470,000 distinct CDR3 sequences, with around 20% as singletons. The source was peripheral blood mononuclear cells (PBMCs), collected when the disease was refractory, from a patient treated with antithyroid drugs. The receptors come from a female donor with Graves disease. Both conserved end residues are part of each CDR3. The D gene is left open where the match is weak. Clone sizes are given selectively: once, few, many, or a class where the clone is expanded.

CDR3 protein: CASSLVPGGHEQYF
CDR3 DNA: TGCGCCAGCAGCTTGGTCCCAGGGGGTCACGAGCAGTACTTC
clone size: few
D gene: TRBD1
V gene: TRBV5-1
J gene: TRBJ2-7

CDR3 protein: CASSQVPESSYEQYF
CDR3 DNA: TGTGCCAGCAGCCAAGTCCCAGAGAGCTCCTACGAGCAGTACTTC
clone size: few
D gene: NA
V gene: TRBV3-1
J gene: TRBJ2-7

CDR3 protein: CASSHTGGTGELFF
CDR3 DNA: TGTGCCAGCAGCCATACAGGGGGCACCGGGGAGCTGTTTTTT
clone size: NA
D gene: TRBD1
V gene: TRBV14
J gene: TRBJ2-2

CDR3 protein: CASSHIMNTEAFF
CDR3 DNA: TGTGCCAGCAGCCACATAATGAACACTGAAGCTTTCTTT
clone size: many
D gene: NA
V gene: TRBV27
J gene: TRBJ1-1

CDR3 protein: CASSLLGSTDTQYF
CDR3 DNA: TGTGCCAGCAGTTTATTGGGCAGCACAGATACGCAGTATTTT
clone size: many
D gene: NA
V gene: TRBV12-3/TRBV12-4
J gene: TRBJ2-3

CDR3 protein: CASSLNRGFSPLHF
CDR3 DNA: TGTGCCAGCAGCTTGAACAGGGGTTTTTCACCCCTCCACTTT
clone size: many
D gene: TRBD1
V gene: TRBV7-2
J gene: TRBJ1-6

CDR3 protein: CASSTLGTGSQPQHF
CDR3 DNA: TGTGCCAGCAGCACCTTAGGGACTGGGAGCCAGCCCCAGCATTTT
clone size: many
D gene: NA
V gene: TRBV7-2
J gene: TRBJ1-5

CDR3 protein: CASSLDSLENTIYF
CDR3 DNA: TGTGCCAGCAGTTTGGACAGCCTTGAGAACACCATATATTTT
clone size: NA
D gene: NA
V gene: TRBV12-3/TRBV12-4
J gene: TRBJ1-3

CDR3 protein: CASSYSAEGIYGYTF
CDR3 DNA: TGTGCCAGCAGTTACTCGGCGGAGGGAATTTATGGCTACACCTTC
clone size: few
D gene: NA
V gene: TRBV6-2/TRBV6-3
J gene: TRBJ1-2

CDR3 protein: CATSDLGGFGANVLTF
CDR3 DNA: TGTGCCACCAGTGATTTGGGGGGATTCGGGGCCAACGTCCTGACTTTC
clone size: few
D gene: NA
V gene: TRBV24-1
J gene: TRBJ2-6

CDR3 protein: CASSLSGESSPLHF
CDR3 DNA: TGCGCCAGCAGCTTGAGCGGGGAGAGTTCACCCCTCCACTTT
clone size: many
D gene: NA
V gene: TRBV5-1
J gene: TRBJ1-6

CDR3 protein: CSARRDSANYGYTF
CDR3 DNA: TGCAGCGCCAGACGGGACTCCGCTAACTATGGCTACACCTTC
clone size: many
D gene: NA
V gene: TRBV29-1
J gene: TRBJ1-2

CDR3 protein: CAIRGTGKETQYF
CDR3 DNA: TGTGCCATCAGGGGGACAGGGAAAGAGACCCAGTACTTC
clone size: few
D gene: TRBD1
V gene: TRBV10-3
J gene: TRBJ2-5

CDR3 protein: CASTPSLAGPQETQYF
CDR3 DNA: TGCGCCAGCACCCCCTCACTAGCGGGTCCGCAAGAGACCCAGTACTTC
clone size: NA
D gene: TRBD2
V gene: TRBV5-1
J gene: TRBJ2-5

CDR3 protein: CAWRDRAVGKATEVFF
CDR3 DNA: TGTGCCTGGAGGGACAGGGCGGTCGGTAAGGCCACTGAAGTTTTCTTT
clone size: few
D gene: TRBD1
V gene: TRBV30
J gene: TRBJ1-1

CDR3 protein: CSAEHPGDRYEQYF
CDR3 DNA: TGCAGTGCGGAGCACCCAGGGGATCGATACGAGCAGTACTTC
clone size: many
D gene: NA
V gene: TRBV20-1
J gene: TRBJ2-7

CDR3 protein: CASSRENGNTIYF
CDR3 DNA: TGTGCCAGCAGCCGGGAAAATGGAAACACCATATATTTT
clone size: NA
D gene: NA
V gene: TRBV3-1
J gene: TRBJ1-3

CDR3 protein: CAWSVREEQYF
CDR3 DNA: TGTGCCTGGAGTGTACGGGAAGAGCAGTACTTC
clone size: NA
D gene: NA
V gene: TRBV30
J gene: TRBJ2-7

CDR3 protein: CASSTRDGGYEQYF
CDR3 DNA: TGTGCCAGCAGCACCCGGGACGGGGGTTACGAGCAGTACTTC
clone size: NA
D gene: NA
V gene: TRBV3-1
J gene: TRBJ2-7

CDR3 protein: CASSLKEETQYF
CDR3 DNA: TGTGCCAGCAGTTTAAAGGAAGAGACCCAGTACTTC
clone size: many
D gene: NA
V gene: TRBV28
J gene: TRBJ2-5

CDR3 protein: CSAMKGPREAYNEQFF
CDR3 DNA: TGCAGCGCCATGAAGGGGCCGCGGGAGGCCTACAATGAGCAGTTCTTC
clone size: few
D gene: TRBD2
V gene: TRBV29-1
J gene: TRBJ2-1

CDR3 protein: CASSQDIGREGGYTF
CDR3 DNA: TGTGCCAGCAGCCAAGATATCGGCAGGGAAGGAGGCTACACCTTC
clone size: NA
D gene: NA
V gene: TRBV14
J gene: TRBJ1-2

CDR3 protein: CASSGTVKKETQYF
CDR3 DNA: TGTGCCAGCAGTGGGACAGTTAAGAAAGAGACCCAGTACTTC
clone size: NA
D gene: NA
V gene: TRBV6-1
J gene: TRBJ2-5

CDR3 protein: CASSGGLWETQYF
CDR3 DNA: TGTGCCAGCAGCGGAGGGTTGTGGGAGACCCAGTACTTC
clone size: many
D gene: NA
V gene: TRBV6-1
J gene: TRBJ2-5

CDR3 protein: CASSQNRGQGGYTF
CDR3 DNA: TGTGCCAGCAGCCAAAATAGGGGCCAGGGTGGCTACACCTTC
clone size: few
D gene: NA
V gene: TRBV3-1
J gene: TRBJ1-2

CDR3 protein: CASSYSTGTPNTGELFF
CDR3 DNA: TGTGCCAGCAGTTACTCAACAGGGACACCCAACACCGGGGAGCTGTTTTTT
clone size: few
D gene: NA
V gene: TRBV6-5
J gene: TRBJ2-2

CDR3 protein: CASSQGSGSAGELFF
CDR3 DNA: TGTGCCAGCAGCCAGGGTAGCGGGAGTGCCGGGGAGCTGTTTTTT
clone size: few
D gene: TRBD2
V gene: TRBV3-1
J gene: TRBJ2-2

CDR3 protein: CASSIQDRGSGGANVLTF
CDR3 DNA: TGTGCCAGTAGTATTCAAGACAGGGGGTCGGGGGGGGCCAACGTCCTGACTTTC
clone size: few
D gene: TRBD1
V gene: TRBV19
J gene: TRBJ2-6

CDR3 protein: CASSFDGRADEQYF
CDR3 DNA: TGTGCCAGCAGTTTTGACGGGAGGGCCGACGAGCAGTACTTC
clone size: NA
D gene: TRBD2
V gene: TRBV28
J gene: TRBJ2-7

CDR3 protein: CASSKQGPTYEQYF
CDR3 DNA: TGTGCCAGCAGCAAACAGGGACCTACCTACGAGCAGTACTTC
clone size: few
D gene: NA
V gene: TRBV28
J gene: TRBJ2-7

CDR3 protein: CASSRGGEQGQPQHF
CDR3 DNA: TGTGCCAGCAGCCGGGGGGGGGAACAGGGTCAGCCCCAGCATTTT
clone size: many
D gene: NA
V gene: TRBV5-8
J gene: TRBJ1-5

CDR3 protein: CASSLVGQGTHEQYF
CDR3 DNA: TGTGCCAGCAGCTTGGTAGGGCAGGGGACCCACGAGCAGTACTTC
clone size: NA
D gene: NA
V gene: TRBV5-4
J gene: TRBJ2-7

CDR3 protein: CASSHITRGSGEGKNIQYF
CDR3 DNA: TGTGCCAGCAGCCACATCACACGAGGGTCGGGAGAGGGAAAAAACATTCAGTACTTC
clone size: many
D gene: NA
V gene: TRBV3-1
J gene: TRBJ2-4

CDR3 protein: CAISMTGSAEAFF
CDR3 DNA: TGTGCCATCAGTATGACAGGGTCCGCTGAAGCTTTCTTT
clone size: NA
D gene: TRBD1
V gene: TRBV10-3
J gene: TRBJ1-1

CDR3 protein: CAISDRDGPYGYTF
CDR3 DNA: TGTGCCATCAGTGACCGGGACGGACCCTATGGCTACACCTTC
clone size: NA
D gene: NA
V gene: TRBV10-3
J gene: TRBJ1-2

CDR3 protein: CASSELGTGGIQYF
CDR3 DNA: TGTGCCAGCAGTGAACTGGGAACGGGGGGCATTCAGTACTTC
clone size: few
D gene: TRBD2
V gene: TRBV6-1
J gene: TRBJ2-4

CDR3 protein: CASSEYGQNYGYTF
CDR3 DNA: TGTGCCAGCAGTGAATACGGCCAGAACTATGGCTACACCTTC
clone size: many
D gene: NA
V gene: TRBV25-1
J gene: TRBJ1-2

CDR3 protein: CASSLGGGVPQETQYF
CDR3 DNA: TGTGCCAGCAGCTTAGGGGGCGGGGTTCCGCAAGAGACCCAGTACTTC
clone size: NA
D gene: NA
V gene: TRBV7-9
J gene: TRBJ2-5

CDR3 protein: CASSYRNAELFF
CDR3 DNA: TGTGCCAGCAGTTATAGGAACGCCGAGCTGTTTTTT
clone size: NA
D gene: NA
V gene: TRBV6-9
J gene: TRBJ2-2

CDR3 protein: CASSLRAGAGYTF
CDR3 DNA: TGTGCCAGCAGTCTCCGAGCGGGCGCCGGCTACACCTTC
clone size: many
D gene: NA
V gene: TRBV27
J gene: TRBJ1-2

CDR3 protein: CASSLGQRDLNYGYTF
CDR3 DNA: TGCGCCAGCAGCTTGGGACAGCGAGACCTTAACTATGGCTACACCTTC
clone size: NA
D gene: NA
V gene: TRBV5-1
J gene: TRBJ1-2

CDR3 protein: CASSQDPLALFNEQYF
CDR3 DNA: TGTGCCAGCAGCCAAGATCCTCTAGCACTGTTCAACGAGCAGTACTTC
clone size: NA
D gene: NA
V gene: TRBV3-1
J gene: TRBJ2-7

CDR3 protein: CASSLSSSTWAF
CDR3 DNA: TGTGCCAGCAGTTTATCTAGTAGCACATGGGCTTTC
clone size: many
D gene: NA
V gene: TRBV28
J gene: TRBJ2-5

CDR3 protein: CASSILRAWNQPQHF
CDR3 DNA: TGTGCCAGTAGTATCCTAAGAGCTTGGAATCAGCCCCAGCATTTT
clone size: few
D gene: NA
V gene: TRBV19
J gene: TRBJ1-5

CDR3 protein: CSAHKAEGQPQHF
CDR3 DNA: TGCAGTGCTCATAAGGCGGAGGGACAGCCCCAGCATTTT
clone size: few
D gene: NA
V gene: TRBV20-1
J gene: TRBJ1-5

CDR3 protein: CASSPLPGGGMYF
CDR3 DNA: TGTGCCAGCTCACCACTCCCTGGGGGGGGTATGTACTTC
clone size: few
D gene: TRBD2
V gene: TRBV18
J gene: TRBJ2-7

CDR3 protein: CASSIGQPVYNEQFF
CDR3 DNA: TGTGCCAGTAGTATTGGACAGCCCGTTTACAATGAGCAGTTCTTC
clone size: once
D gene: NA
V gene: TRBV19
J gene: TRBJ2-1

CDR3 protein: CASSEATSAYNEQFF
CDR3 DNA: TGTGCCAGCAGTGAGGCGACTAGCGCCTACAATGAGCAGTTCTTC
clone size: NA
D gene: TRBD2
V gene: TRBV6-2/TRBV6-3
J gene: TRBJ2-1